Ten or more counts support the clone carrying this T cell receptor (beta chain). Antigen unknown. Exclusions: uncontrolled infection, other autoimmune disease, pregnancy, lactation. The PBMCs were sourced from fresh peripheral blood (approximately 10 ml). It was RNA transcripts that yielded the amplified TCR beta CDR3 regions. Carried out on the TCR CDR3, a first-round RT-PCR used the HTBI primer set. In TCRdb, the multiplex PCR reads were re-called with MiXCR into one record per CDR3 protein. The sample carries 640,000 or so distinct CDR3 sequences, 12% to 15% recorded once. The data stem from a study of T cells in Graves' hyperthyroidism and ophthalmopathy. The CDR3 extends over 14 amino acids. Germline assignment: CDR1 LGHNA and CDR2 YSLEER. Trimming stripped 2 bases from V and 5 bases from J, with 12 bases between. Study results and limitations: Ophthalmopathy prediction by the model preceded onset by a median about 6 months. Among clonotypes expanded in thyroid above 0.001, most were also found in blood.

This clonotype was obtained from a woman between 18 and 30 years old with Graves' ophthalmopathy. The source material was blood. V is TRBV4-3 and J is TRBJ2-5; D may be TRBD1 (5 bases). CDR3 in amino acids: CASSQRTSQETQYF. DNA for the CDR3: TGCGCCAGCAGCCAACGGACAAGTCAGGAGACCCAGTACTTC.